The clone carrying this T cell receptor (beta chain) was recorded only once. Antigen: not known. Profiling relied on immunoSEQ multiplex PCR, and the TCRdb table lists in-frame clones only, not all of them. In the table there are about 130,000 clones, around 94% of which are singletons. These data come from a study of T cell responses to AZD1222 COVID-19 vaccine. Study-level findings and limits: Clonal diversity may have been underestimated, and the donors were mostly white British, with more females than males.

Source: peripheral blood, taken on day 0 of AZD1222 vaccination. This TCR derives from an adult in good health.

The CDR3 DNA sequence: TGTGCCAGCAGCCCCCCGACGGGATTCCTGGCCTACGAGCAGTACTTC. Translation: CASSPPTGFLAYEQYF. The rearrangement uses TRBV3-1 (or the pseudogene TRBV3-2) and TRBJ2-7; TRBD2 is a possible D gene (5 bases). CDR3 length equals 16 residues. Germline CDR1 reads LGHDT; CDR2 reads YNNKEL (reference sequence). The V gene lost 4 bases and the J gene lost 2 bases, with 18 bases spanning the gap.